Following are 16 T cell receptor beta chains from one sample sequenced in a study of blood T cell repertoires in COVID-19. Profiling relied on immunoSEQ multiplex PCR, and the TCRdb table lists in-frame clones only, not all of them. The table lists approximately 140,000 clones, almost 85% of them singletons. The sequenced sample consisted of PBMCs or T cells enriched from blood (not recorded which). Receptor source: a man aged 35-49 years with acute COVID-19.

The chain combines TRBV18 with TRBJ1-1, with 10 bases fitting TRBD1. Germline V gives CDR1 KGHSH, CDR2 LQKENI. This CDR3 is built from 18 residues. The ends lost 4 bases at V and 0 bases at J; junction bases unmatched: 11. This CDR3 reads CASSRLPGTGVMNTEAFF. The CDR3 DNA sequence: TGTGCCAGCTCACGCCTCCCTGGGACAGGGGTCATGAACACTGAAGCTTTCTTT.

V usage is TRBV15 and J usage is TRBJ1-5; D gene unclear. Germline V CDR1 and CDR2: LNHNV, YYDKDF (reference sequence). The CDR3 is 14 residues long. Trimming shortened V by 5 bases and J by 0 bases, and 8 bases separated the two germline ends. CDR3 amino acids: CATSSLNSNQPQHF. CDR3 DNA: TGTGCCACCAGCTCTCTAAATAGCAATCAGCCCCAGCATTTT. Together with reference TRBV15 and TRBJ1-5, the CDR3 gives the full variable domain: DAMVIQNPRYQVTQFGKPVTLSCSQTLNHNVMYWYQQKSSQAPKLLFHYYDKDFNNEADTPDNFQSRRPNTSFCFLDIRSPGLGDTAMYLCATSSLNSNQPQHFGDGTRLSIL.

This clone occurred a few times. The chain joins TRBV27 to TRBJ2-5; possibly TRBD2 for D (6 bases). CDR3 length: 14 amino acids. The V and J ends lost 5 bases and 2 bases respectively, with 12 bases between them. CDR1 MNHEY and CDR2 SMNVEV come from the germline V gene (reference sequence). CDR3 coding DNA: TGTGCCAGCAGTCCCGGGAGCCCGCAAGAGACCCAGTACTTC. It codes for CASSPGSPQETQYF.

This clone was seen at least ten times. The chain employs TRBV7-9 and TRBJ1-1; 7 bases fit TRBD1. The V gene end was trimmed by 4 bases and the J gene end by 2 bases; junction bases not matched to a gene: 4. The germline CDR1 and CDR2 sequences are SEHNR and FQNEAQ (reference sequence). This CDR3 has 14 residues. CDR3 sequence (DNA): TGTGCCAGCAGCTCCGGGACAGTTAACACTGAAGCTTTCTTT. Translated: CASSSGTVNTEAFF.

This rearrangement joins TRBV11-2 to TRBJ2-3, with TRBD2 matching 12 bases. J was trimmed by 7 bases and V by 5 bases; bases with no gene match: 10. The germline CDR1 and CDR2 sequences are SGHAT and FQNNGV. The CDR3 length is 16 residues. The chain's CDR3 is CASSLRLAGEGNTQYF. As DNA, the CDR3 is TGTGCCAGCAGCCTCCGACTAGCGGGAGAGGGGAATACGCAGTATTTT.

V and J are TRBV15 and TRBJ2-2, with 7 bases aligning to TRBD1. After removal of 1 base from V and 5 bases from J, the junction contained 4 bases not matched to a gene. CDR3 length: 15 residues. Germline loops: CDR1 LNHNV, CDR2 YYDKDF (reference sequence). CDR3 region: CATSRGYRGTGELFF. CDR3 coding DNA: TGTGCCACCAGCAGAGGTTACAGGGGAACCGGGGAGCTGTTTTTT.

In nucleotides, the CDR3 is TGTGCCAGCAGTTTAACCAGCGGCGATGAGCAGTTCTTC. This sequence encodes CASSLTSGDEQFF. The chain couples TRBV12-3 or TRBV12-4 to TRBJ2-1; perhaps TRBD2 as D (5 bases). The CDR3 length is 13 residues. Trimming took off 2 bases at V and 8 bases at J, with 10 bases between the two ends.

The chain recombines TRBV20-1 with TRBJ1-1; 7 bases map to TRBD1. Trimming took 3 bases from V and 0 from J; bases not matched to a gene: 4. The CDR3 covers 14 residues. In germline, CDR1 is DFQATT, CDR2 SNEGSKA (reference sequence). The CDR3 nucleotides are TGCAGTGCTAGTGGACAGGTAGTGAACACTGAAGCTTTCTTT. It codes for CSASGQVVNTEAFF.

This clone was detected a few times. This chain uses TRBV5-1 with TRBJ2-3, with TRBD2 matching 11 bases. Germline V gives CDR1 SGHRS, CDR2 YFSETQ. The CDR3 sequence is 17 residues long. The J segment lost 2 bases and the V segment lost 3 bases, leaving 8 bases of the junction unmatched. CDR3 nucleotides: TGCGCCAGCAGCTGGGGACTAGCGGAGGTCCTCACAGATACGCAGTATTTT. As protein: CASSWGLAEVLTDTQYF.

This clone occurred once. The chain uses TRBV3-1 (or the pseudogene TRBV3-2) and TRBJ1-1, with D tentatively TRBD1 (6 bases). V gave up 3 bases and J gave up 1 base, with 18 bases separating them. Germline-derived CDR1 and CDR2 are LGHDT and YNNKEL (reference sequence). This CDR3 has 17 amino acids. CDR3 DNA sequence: TGTGCCAGCAGCCACCACTCACAGACAGGTGGGAACACTGAAGCTTTCTTT. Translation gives CASSHHSQTGGNTEAFF.

CDR3 amino acids: CASSAGTAEKLFF. CDR3 nucleotide sequence: TGTGCCAGCAGCGCCGGGACAGCTGAAAAACTGTTTTTT. The chain joins TRBV7-7 to TRBJ1-4, with 7 bases that match TRBD1. Trimming cost V 5 bases and J 7 bases; bases outside gene matches: 4. CDR1 SSHAT and CDR2 FNYEAQ come from the germline V gene (reference sequence). The CDR3 is 13 residues long. Filled out from reference TRBV7-7 and TRBJ1-4, the complete variable domain reads GAGVSQSPRYKVTKRGQDVTLRCDPISSHATLYWYQQALGQGPEFLTYFNYEAQPDKSGLPSDRFSAERPEGSISTLTIQRTEQRDSAMYRCASSAGTAEKLFFGSGTQLSVL.

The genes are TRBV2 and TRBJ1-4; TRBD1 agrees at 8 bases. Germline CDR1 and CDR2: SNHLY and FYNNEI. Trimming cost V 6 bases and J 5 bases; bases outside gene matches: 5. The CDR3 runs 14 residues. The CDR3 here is CASRTGTGNEKLFF. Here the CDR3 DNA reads TGTGCCAGCAGGACCGGGACAGGAAATGAAAAACTGTTTTTT.

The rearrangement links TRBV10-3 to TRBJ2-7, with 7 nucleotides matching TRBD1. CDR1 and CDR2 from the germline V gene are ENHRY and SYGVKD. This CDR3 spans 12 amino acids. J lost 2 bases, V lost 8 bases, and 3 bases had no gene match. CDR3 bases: TGTGCCATCGGGACAGCAGCCTACGAGCAGTACTTC. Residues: CAIGTAAYEQYF.

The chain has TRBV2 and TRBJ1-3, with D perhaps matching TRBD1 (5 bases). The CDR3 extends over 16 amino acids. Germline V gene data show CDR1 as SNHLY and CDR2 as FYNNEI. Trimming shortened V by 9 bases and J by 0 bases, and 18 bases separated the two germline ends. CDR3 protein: CARNVAQGSSGNTIYF. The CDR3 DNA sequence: TGTGCCAGGAACGTCGCGCAGGGTTCCTCTGGAAACACCATATATTTT. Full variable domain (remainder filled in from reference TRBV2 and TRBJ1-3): EPEVTQTPSHQVTQMGQEVILRCVPISNHLYFYWYRQILGQKVEFLVSFYNNEISEKSEIFDDQFSVERPDGSNFTLKIRSTKLEDSAMYFCARNVAQGSSGNTIYFGEGSWLTVV.

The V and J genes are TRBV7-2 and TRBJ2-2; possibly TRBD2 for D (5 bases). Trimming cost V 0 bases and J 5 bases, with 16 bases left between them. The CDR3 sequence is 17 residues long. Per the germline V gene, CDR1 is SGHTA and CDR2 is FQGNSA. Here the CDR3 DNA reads TGTGCCAGCAGCTTAGCGCGGAGAGGGAGTGTTACCGGGGAGCTGTTTTTT. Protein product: CASSLARRGSVTGELFF.

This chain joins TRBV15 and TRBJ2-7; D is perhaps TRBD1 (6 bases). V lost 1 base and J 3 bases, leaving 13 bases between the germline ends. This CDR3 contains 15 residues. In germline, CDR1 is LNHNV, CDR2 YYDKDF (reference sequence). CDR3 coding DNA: TGTGCCACCAGCAGAGCGGGACACTTAAACTACGAGCAGTACTTC. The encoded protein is CATSRAGHLNYEQYF.